This T cell receptor beta chain is from a study of blood T cell repertoires in COVID-19 (dated by TCRdb to the early 2020s). Study-level background: Samples from collaborators originated in the United States, Italy and Spain and spanned both the acute and convalescent phases of COVID-19. The prospective study material was composed of cDNA or gDNA derived from T cells, B-cell-depleted T cells, or PBMCs. Deeply sampled blood TCRbeta repertoires from subjects exposed to, actively infected with, or recovered from COVID-19 were included in the dataset. The repertoires were released in a freely available public database intended as a resource for research on the immune response to SARS-CoV-2. Samples were obtained from the ongoing ImmuneRACE study (first 160 participants) and from roughly 1,300 subjects provided by 6 global collaborators. Sample metadata almost always included a de-identified subject ID, COVID-19 status, age in years and sex. Where available, HLA class I and class II types were taken from metadata supplied by the sample provider and were not determined by assay-based typing. What the research found in general, with its limitations: The quantity of clinical and demographic metadata differed by source and by participant and was supplied without curation.

TCRbeta CDR3 regions were amplified from genomic DNA by means of the immunoSEQ Assay, a bias-controlled multiplex PCR. Per the original workflow: Nucleated cell counts per sample were estimated from amplification of reference gene primers within the assay. To quantify the absolute abundance of each unique TCRbeta CDR3 rearrangement, sequence reads were collapsed and filtered. For each sample, productive Simpson clonality was calculated by taking the square root of Simpson's diversity index across productive rearrangements. TCRdb limited this immuneACCESS table to in-frame rearrangements with V and J called. A share of clones is missing; checked studies link under half to unresolved V genes, and the rest is unexplained. V, J and clone size derive from that table, while D and trimming were established from the DNA sequence. This sample is represented by approximately 500,000 clones; roughly 91% of them were singletons. The leading ten clones occupy roughly 8.3% of the sample.

At one collaborating source in Seattle, patients were enrolled during active infection and were followed longitudinally through the course of disease. The collaborating institutions used their own protocols to collect whole blood in K2EDTA tubes. For TCRbeta analysis, collaborators shipped samples as frozen whole blood, isolated PBMCs, or DNA extracted from either of those sample types. Worth noting for this clone: Its antigen is not yet known. There are no base qualities to consult, and no much larger clone falls within one base.

Looking up the germline V gene (reference sequence) yields CDR1 GTSNPN and CDR2 SVGIG. V gives up 4 bases and J gives up 8 bases, and the segment between their germline ends measures 20 bases. The CDR3 contains 14 residues, cysteine and phenylalanine counted. The retained sequence is limited to the CDR3, 42 bases, with the frame set at the first base. The receptor comes from a woman aged 50 to 65 with COVID-19, enrolled during active disease. The source material was peripheral blood. The chain is assembled from TRBV30 and TRBJ1-2; TRBD1 could be the D gene, as 6 bases match. At the DNA level, the sequence is TGTGCCTGGAACCCCGGGGGGGGGCTGAGAGGCTACACCTTC. Translated, it reads CAWNPGGGLRGYTF.